This is a list of T cell receptor beta chains from one sample in a study of cytomegalovirus exposure and HLA in healthy donors. Only in-frame clones appear in the TCRdb table, and some are missing; sequencing was by immunoSEQ multiplex PCR. The repertoire holds about 160,000 clones, with roughly 78% as singletons. The sequenced sample consisted of PBMCs. The receptors were sampled from a woman aged 40 to 49 in good health and CMV-seronegative. The CDR3 runs from the conserved cysteine through the conserved F or W. Each record gives: CDR3 protein, V gene, J gene, clone size. Clone size appears in some rows only: once, few, many, or a class for an expanded clone.

CDR3aa: CASSLSPVHEQYF
v_gene: TRBV7-3
j_gene: TRBJ2-7
abundance: NA

CDR3aa: CASSGSPLAGGHEQYF
v_gene: TRBV25-1
j_gene: NA
abundance: NA

CDR3aa: CASSLVSIRTGLQETQYF
v_gene: TRBV7-6
j_gene: TRBJ2-5
abundance: NA

CDR3aa: CASSESAGAGWDEQYF
v_gene: TRBV10-1
j_gene: TRBJ2-7
abundance: NA

CDR3aa: CSARDIVAQYF
v_gene: TRBV20-1
j_gene: TRBJ2-3
abundance: few

CDR3aa: CASSLVQPEEQYF
v_gene: TRBV5-5
j_gene: TRBJ2-7
abundance: NA

CDR3aa: CASSPHGLAGGLTDTQYF
v_gene: TRBV5-1
j_gene: TRBJ2-3
abundance: NA

CDR3aa: CASSLGAGLTGGYTF
v_gene: TRBV6-5
j_gene: TRBJ1-2
abundance: NA

CDR3aa: CASSRNYRGHTEAFF
v_gene: TRBV7-6
j_gene: TRBJ1-1
abundance: few

CDR3aa: CASSLFHNQGADEKLFF
v_gene: TRBV28
j_gene: TRBJ1-4
abundance: NA

CDR3aa: CASSPSPPGERGNYEQYF
v_gene: TRBV4-2
j_gene: NA
abundance: NA

CDR3aa: CASRRRGQGKAFF
v_gene: TRBV6-6
j_gene: TRBJ1-1
abundance: many

CDR3aa: CASSSSGGGERYNEQFF
v_gene: TRBV6-7
j_gene: TRBJ2-1
abundance: NA

CDR3aa: CASSIHMGRGSTGELFF
v_gene: TRBV19
j_gene: TRBJ2-2
abundance: few

CDR3aa: CASSPGTGSSYEQYF
v_gene: TRBV6-5
j_gene: TRBJ2-7
abundance: once

CDR3aa: CASSEKDRGKETQYF
v_gene: TRBV18
j_gene: TRBJ2-5
abundance: NA

CDR3aa: CASAGTGASGANVLTF
v_gene: TRBV28
j_gene: TRBJ2-6
abundance: NA

CDR3aa: CASQQLRDNRETQYF
v_gene: TRBV7-2
j_gene: TRBJ2-5
abundance: NA

CDR3aa: CASGGRITDTQYF
v_gene: TRBV19
j_gene: TRBJ2-3
abundance: NA

CDR3aa: CASSLLAGGPASTGELFF
v_gene: TRBV7-8
j_gene: TRBJ2-2
abundance: once

CDR3aa: CASSIPWQGETEAFF
v_gene: TRBV19
j_gene: TRBJ1-1
abundance: NA

CDR3aa: CASSSKTGEGPLHF
v_gene: TRBV7-3
j_gene: TRBJ1-6
abundance: NA

CDR3aa: CASSLGAGAQEQPQHF
v_gene: TRBV7-9
j_gene: TRBJ1-5
abundance: NA

CDR3aa: CASSIQQGRQPQHF
v_gene: TRBV19
j_gene: TRBJ1-5
abundance: NA

CDR3aa: CAISEPNRGQNYEQYF
v_gene: TRBV10-3
j_gene: TRBJ2-7
abundance: NA

CDR3aa: CASSPGQGSADTQYF
v_gene: TRBV4-1
j_gene: TRBJ2-3
abundance: few

CDR3aa: CASSTTASKKRTGELFF
v_gene: TRBV19
j_gene: TRBJ2-2
abundance: NA

CDR3aa: CASSPGVGYEQYF
v_gene: TRBV9
j_gene: TRBJ2-7
abundance: NA

CDR3aa: CASSQGQGLSKNIQYF
v_gene: TRBV4-1
j_gene: TRBJ2-4
abundance: NA

CDR3aa: CASSELAVGVTQYF
v_gene: TRBV25-1
j_gene: TRBJ2-5
abundance: NA

CDR3aa: CASAGEGGYGYTF
v_gene: TRBV2
j_gene: TRBJ1-2
abundance: once

CDR3aa: CASSEQGANEQFF
v_gene: TRBV10-1
j_gene: TRBJ2-1
abundance: NA

CDR3aa: CASSLAIKNYGYTF
v_gene: TRBV11-2
j_gene: TRBJ1-2
abundance: few

CDR3aa: CASSIIPLAGDYEQYF
v_gene: TRBV19
j_gene: TRBJ2-7
abundance: NA

CDR3aa: CASSPPGADEAFF
v_gene: TRBV14
j_gene: TRBJ1-1
abundance: once

CDR3aa: CASSMGQAGDQPQHF
v_gene: TRBV5-8
j_gene: TRBJ1-5
abundance: NA

CDR3aa: CASSSLTLSPYEQYF
v_gene: TRBV4-2
j_gene: TRBJ2-7
abundance: few